Listed here is a single T cell receptor (beta chain). Its matching antigen is unknown. CDR1 is SEHNR, CDR2 FQNEAQ, per germline (reference sequence). CDR3 length equals 14 residues. Trimming pared 5 bases from V and 4 bases from J, leaving 13 bases between. Unique molecular identifier tags were affixed to discrete cDNA molecules. In TCRdb, the 5' RACE reads were re-called with MiXCR into one record per CDR3 protein. The table lists some 96,000 distinct CDR3 sequences, about 10% of them singletons. The data were taken from a study of early T cells in non-severe SARS-CoV-2 infection. About the research overall: Bulk RNA from unsorted whole blood was sequenced; chains were unpaired. Study-wide results and limits: Matching with VDJdb favored anti-spike CD8 responses (missing private and CD4 specificities).

The sequencing here drew on whole blood, taken at baseline. This receptor was obtained from an adult who was a healthcare worker with PCR-confirmed SARS-CoV-2 infection or an uninfected control (not recorded which). The genes are TRBV7-9 and TRBJ2-3; D assignment may be TRBD1 or TRBD2 (5 bases each). CDR3 residues: CASSQGTVADTQYF. CDR3 sequence (DNA): TGTGCCAGCAGCCAAGGGACCGTGGCAGATACGCAGTATTTT.